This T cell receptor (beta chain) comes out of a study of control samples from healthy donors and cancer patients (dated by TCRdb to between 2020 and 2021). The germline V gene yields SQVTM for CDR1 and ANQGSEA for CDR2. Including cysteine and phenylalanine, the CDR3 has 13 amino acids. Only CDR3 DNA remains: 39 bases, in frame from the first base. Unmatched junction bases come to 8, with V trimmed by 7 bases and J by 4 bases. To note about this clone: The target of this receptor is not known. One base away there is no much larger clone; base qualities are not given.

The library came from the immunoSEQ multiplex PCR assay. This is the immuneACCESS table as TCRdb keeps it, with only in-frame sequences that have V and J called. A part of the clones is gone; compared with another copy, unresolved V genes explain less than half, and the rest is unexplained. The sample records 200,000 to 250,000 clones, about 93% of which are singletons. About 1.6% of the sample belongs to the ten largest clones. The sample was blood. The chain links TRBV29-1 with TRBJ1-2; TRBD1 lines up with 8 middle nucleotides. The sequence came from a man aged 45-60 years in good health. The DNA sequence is TGCAGCGCCTGGGACAGGCAATCCTATGGCTACACCTTC. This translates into CSAWDRQSYGYTF.